The 14 T cell receptor beta chains presented below share a single source sample, sequenced in a study of cytomegalovirus exposure and HLA in healthy donors. Amplification used 60 Vbeta primers and 13 Jbeta primers. The assay was immunoSEQ multiplex PCR, and TCRdb's table has in-frame clones only and misses some. The sample includes more than 150,000 clones, roughly 88% of them seen just once. The sequenced sample was PBMCs. These receptors were collected from a girl between 2 and 10 years old in good health and CMV-seropositive.

This clone occurred once. The gene calls are TRBV5-1 and TRBJ1-2; D ambiguous. Between the trimmed V and J ends, which lost 1 base and 4 bases, there was a span of 5 bases. From germline, CDR1 is SGHRS and CDR2 YFSETQ. The CDR3 length is 12 residues. The CDR3 DNA is TGCGCCAGCAGCTTGTCATTCTATGGCTACACCTTC. Translated: CASSLSFYGYTF.

This chain links TRBV27 with TRBJ1-5; 7 bases line up with TRBD1. This CDR3 has 13 amino acids. The trim removed 5 bases at V and 7 bases at J, leaving 5 bases unmatched. Germline assignment: CDR1 MNHEY and CDR2 SMNVEV (reference sequence). The DNA for the CDR3 is TGTGCCAGCAGTGACAGGGTCGGGCAGCCCCAGCATTTT. Its translation: CASSDRVGQPQHF.

This clone was found once. The chain couples TRBV6-1 to TRBJ2-7; D not resolved. This CDR3 has 12 residues. The germline V gene has CDR1 MNHNS and CDR2 SASEGT. V gave up 11 bases and J gave up 2 bases, with 13 bases separating them. This CDR3 is CAGADNTYEQYF. The DNA of the CDR3 is TGTGCCGGTGCTGACAATACCTACGAGCAGTACTTC.

The rearrangement links TRBV6-1 to TRBJ2-1, with TRBD1 as a possible D gene (5 bases). V lost 5 bases, J lost 4 bases, and 15 bases lay in between. Germline assignment: CDR1 MNHNS and CDR2 SASEGT. The CDR3 sequence is 15 residues long. CDR3 region: CASSNSVGRYNEQFF. The CDR3 coding sequence is TGTGCCAGCAGTAACAGCGTGGGGCGGTACAATGAGCAGTTCTTC.

This chain joins TRBV5-8 and TRBJ1-1; D is uncertain. The germline gives CDR1 SGHTS, CDR2 YDEGEE. The CDR3 has 14 residues. Trimming took 0 bases from V and 5 from J, leaving 11 bases between them. This CDR3 reads CASSLGGFRTEAFF. The CDR3 coding sequence is TGTGCCAGCAGCTTGGGAGGGTTTAGAACTGAAGCTTTCTTT.

The rearrangement links TRBV7-9 to TRBJ2-7; D unresolved. V lost 5 bases, J lost 10 bases, and 15 bases lay in between. The CDR3 is 12 amino acids. Germline loops: CDR1 SEHNR, CDR2 FQNEAQ (reference sequence). As DNA, the CDR3 is TGTGCCAGCAGCCTATCCCCCCAGACTCAGTACTTC. Translated: CASSLSPQTQYF.

This clone appeared once. V and J are TRBV11-3 and TRBJ2-1, with TRBD2 as a possible D gene (6 bases). Germline values: CDR1 SGHNT, CDR2 YENEEA. Trimming pared 0 bases from V and 8 bases from J, leaving 17 bases between. This CDR3 is 16 amino acids long. CDR3 amino acids: CASSLDSGVLIDEQFF. CDR3 coding DNA: TGTGCCAGCAGCTTAGATTCGGGAGTCCTCATCGATGAGCAGTTCTTC.

The rearrangement uses TRBV7-2 and TRBJ2-3, with TRBD2 matching over 11 bases. The V and J ends lost 2 bases and 0 bases, in that order; junction bases with no gene match: 7. In germline, CDR1 is SGHTA, CDR2 FQGNSA. The CDR3 consists of 18 residues. The CDR3 loop is CASSLRLAGTRSTDTQYF. As DNA, the CDR3 is TGTGCCAGCAGCTTACGACTAGCGGGAACCCGTAGCACAGATACGCAGTATTTT.

This chain connects TRBV15 to TRBJ2-1; tentatively, D is TRBD2 (5 bases). The CDR3 contains 16 residues. V dropped 9 bases and J dropped 1 base, with 19 bases sitting between them. Germline CDR1 LNHNV, CDR2 YYDKDF (reference sequence). The CDR3 nucleotides read TGTGCCACAAAGTCCGGAGGCCTCCGTTCCTACAATGAGCAGTTCTTC. Protein: CATKSGGLRSYNEQFF.

The V gene is TRBV19, the J gene TRBJ2-1; tentatively, D is TRBD1 (6 bases). The CDR3 is 13 amino acids. Trimming removed 5 bases at V and 9 bases at J, with 14 bases between. Germline V gives CDR1 LNHDA, CDR2 SQIVND (reference sequence). CDR3 sequence reads: CASSFPTRGEQFF. The CDR3 nucleotides read TGTGCCAGTAGTTTCCCGACCAGGGGTGAGCAGTTCTTC.

In this sample, this clone turned up a few times. The CDR3 protein is CASSHTGGKDTQYF. For the CDR3, the DNA is TGTGCCAGCAGCCACACAGGGGGCAAAGATACGCAGTATTTT. The V gene is TRBV5-5, the J gene TRBJ2-3, with TRBD1 identical over 9 bases. V shed 4 bases and J 5 bases; nucleotides not matched to a gene: 5. Per the germline V gene, CDR1 is SGHKS and CDR2 is YYEKEE (reference sequence). The CDR3 totals 14 residues. The full variable domain, with the rest looked up from reference TRBV5-5 and TRBJ2-3, is DAGVTQSPTHLIKTRGQQVTLRCSPISGHKSVSWYQQVLGQGPQFIFQYYEKEERGRGNFPDRFSARQFPNYSSELNVNALLLGDSALYLCASSHTGGKDTQYFGPGTRLTVL.

The rearrangement links TRBV19 to TRBJ2-2, with TRBD1 matching over 8 bases. CDR3 size: 15 residues. Trimming removed 2 bases from V and 8 bases from J; junction bases left unmatched: 7. Germline V gene data show CDR1 as LNHDA and CDR2 as SQIVND (reference sequence). In DNA form, the CDR3 reads TGTGCCAGTAGTATAAACGGACAGGGATCTGGGGAGCTGTTTTTT. Amino acids: CASSINGQGSGELFF. Full variable domain (remainder filled in from reference TRBV19 and TRBJ2-2): DGGITQSPKYLFRKEGQNVTLSCEQNLNHDAMYWYRQDPGQGLRLIYYSQIVNDFQKGDIAEGYSVSREKKESFPLTVTSAQKNPTAFYLCASSINGQGSGELFFGEGSRLTVL.

This clone was seen a single time. Here the CDR3 DNA reads TGTGCCAGCACTATCAACCTCCTGGGGACAGAGACGAACACCGGGGAGCTGTTTTTT. Amino acid sequence: CASTINLLGTETNTGELFF. The rearrangement uses TRBV27 and TRBJ2-2; 7 bases map to TRBD1. CDR1 is MNHEY and CDR2 is SMNVEV in the germline V gene (reference sequence). This CDR3 has 19 residues. The V segment lost 7 bases and the J segment 0 bases; nucleotides outside the gene matches: 17.

CDR3 loop: CASSLTPGHRPKTVTEAFF. The CDR3 DNA reads as TGTGCCAGCAGTCTTACTCCGGGACACCGCCCAAAAACGGTCACTGAAGCTTTCTTT. The genes are TRBV27 and TRBJ1-1; possibly TRBD1 for D (6 bases). CDR1 is MNHEY, CDR2 SMNVEV, per germline (reference sequence). Trimming took 5 bases from V and 4 from J, leaving 29 bases between them. The CDR3 is 19 amino acids.